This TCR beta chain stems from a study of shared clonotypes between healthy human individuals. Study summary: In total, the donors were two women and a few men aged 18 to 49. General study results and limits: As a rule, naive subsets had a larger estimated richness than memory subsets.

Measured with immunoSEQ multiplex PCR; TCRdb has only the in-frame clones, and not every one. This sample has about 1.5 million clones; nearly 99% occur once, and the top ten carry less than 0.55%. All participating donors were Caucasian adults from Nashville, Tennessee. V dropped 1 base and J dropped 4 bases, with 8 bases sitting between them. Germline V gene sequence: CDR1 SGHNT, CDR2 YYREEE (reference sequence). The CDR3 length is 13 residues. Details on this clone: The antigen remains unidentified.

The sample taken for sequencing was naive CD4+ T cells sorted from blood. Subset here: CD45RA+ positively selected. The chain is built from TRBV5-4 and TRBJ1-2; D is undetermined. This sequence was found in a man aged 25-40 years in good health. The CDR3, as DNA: TGTGCCAGCAGCTTGCCGTGGGTCTATGGCTACACCTTC. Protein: CASSLPWVYGYTF.